These 24 T cell receptor beta chains share one sample of origin, sequenced in a study of blood T cells in healthy people across ages. Using a J-beta primer mix together with a sample-barcoded 5' primer, a second PCR was run for roughly 7 to 11 cycles. TCRdb re-called the 5' RACE reads through MiXCR, storing one row per CDR3 protein. The sample yields around 1,500,000 distinct CDR3 sequences, approximately 28% seen once. The specimen sequenced was blood. Source of these receptors: a young woman in good health.

In its sample, this clonotype was seen once. The chain has TRBV7-9 and TRBJ1-4, with 12 bases matching TRBD1. Germline CDR1 reads SEHNR; CDR2 reads FQNEAQ (reference sequence). Unmatched junction bases numbered 7, after V lost 5 bases and J lost 9 bases. This CDR3 spans 15 amino acids. Here the CDR3 reads CASSLGTGGAKKLFF. For the CDR3, the DNA is TGTGCCAGCAGCCTAGGGACAGGGGGCGCGAAAAAACTGTTTTTT. Supplemented by reference TRBV7-9 and TRBJ1-4, the full variable domain reads DTGVSQNPRHKITKRGQNVTFRCDPISEHNRLYWYRQTLGQGPEFLTYFQNEAQLEKSRLLSDRFSAERPKGSFSTLEIQRTEQGDSAMYLCASSLGTGGAKKLFFGSGTQLSVL.

In its sample, this clonotype was seen a few times. This chain connects TRBV20-1 to TRBJ1-2, with TRBD1 matching 7 bases. Trimming cost V 3 bases and J 4 bases; bases outside gene matches: 8. The length of the CDR3 is 14 residues. CDR1 and CDR2 from the germline V gene are DFQATT and SNEGSKA (reference sequence). The CDR3 sequence is CSASSRGQLYGYTF. The CDR3, as DNA: TGCAGTGCTAGTAGCCGGGGACAGCTCTATGGCTACACCTTC.

A remark on this clonotype: Mismatch with germline at one junction end may stem from a read error. This chain links TRBV12-3 or TRBV12-4 with TRBJ1-4; D ambiguous. CDR3 length: 14 amino acids. The CDR3 here is CANSLRLGHEKLFF. CDR3 bases: TGTGCCAACAGTCTTCGCCTCGGGCATGAAAAACTGTTTTTT.

Turning to this clonotype: This could be a read error, since a much larger clone is one nucleotide away. This chain's CDR3 is CASSSMPGRNTYNEQYF. The CDR3 coding sequence is TGTGCCAGCAGTTCAATGCCGGGGCGTAACACCTACAATGAGCAGTACTTC. The rearrangement links TRBV7-2 to TRBJ2-1, with D perhaps assigned TRBD1 or TRBD2 (5 bases each). The end of the DNA is better explained by TRBJ2-7, so the J call may be wrong. The CDR3 spans 17 residues. Germline V gives CDR1 SGHTA, CDR2 FQGNSA.

In this sample, this clonotype turned up a few times. This chain connects TRBV7-9 to TRBJ1-2; no clear D. In germline, CDR1 is SEHNR, CDR2 FQNEAQ (reference sequence). CDR3 length: 13 residues. V lost 4 bases, J lost 3 bases, and 9 bases lay in between. CDR3 coding DNA: TGTGCCAGCAGCTCGACTCTGGACTATGGCTACACCTTC. Translating it yields CASSSTLDYGYTF.

This clonotype came up a few times. The J gene is TRBJ2-4, the V gene TRBV10-1; D remains unclear. The CDR3 totals 13 residues. Trimming took 4 bases from V and 1 from J, leaving 5 bases between them. The germline CDR1 and CDR2 sequences are WNHNN and SYGVQD (reference sequence). CDR3 region: CASSGQAKNIQYF. The CDR3 DNA reads TGCGCCAGCAGTGGTCAGGCCAAAAACATTCAGTACTTC.

This clonotype has only one observation. This chain links TRBV30 with TRBJ1-1; D is possibly TRBD1 (5 bases). From germline, CDR1 is GTSNPN and CDR2 SVGIG (reference sequence). Trimming removed 4 bases at V and 10 bases at J, with 16 bases between. The CDR3 has 12 amino acids. The DNA of the CDR3 is TGTGCCTGGAACCCCCGAGGGGTTCCAGCTTTCTTT. Amino acid sequence: CAWNPRGVPAFF.

This sequence joins TRBV11-3 and TRBJ2-5, with TRBD2 matching over 13 bases. V lost 1 base, J lost 3 bases, and 5 bases stayed unmatched. CDR1 is SGHNT, CDR2 YENEEA, per germline. The CDR3 spans 17 residues. Here the CDR3 DNA reads TGTGCCAGCAGCTTAGCCAAGACTAGCGGGGGGAAAGAGACCCAGTACTTC. Amino acids: CASSLAKTSGGKETQYF.

As regards this clonotype: An end of the junction does not agree with germline; a read error may underlie this. The chain is built from TRBV18 and TRBJ2-5; 7 positions match TRBD2. Germline V gives CDR1 KGHSH, CDR2 LQKENI. The length of the CDR3 is 15 residues. CDR3 residues: CANSPLGTNQETQYF. The CDR3 DNA is TGTGCCAACTCACCACTGGGGACTAACCAAGAGACCCAGTACTTC.

In this sample, this clonotype turned up many times. The junction shows a germline mismatch at one end, possibly a read error. The rearrangement joins TRBV5-1 to TRBJ2-7; the D gene is possibly TRBD2 (5 bases). Germline CDR1 and CDR2: SGHRS and YFSETQ. The CDR3 runs to 13 residues. The CDR3 sequence: CASSYPGTYEQYF. The CDR3 DNA reads as TGTGCCAGCAGTTACCCGGGGACCTACGAGCAGTACTTC.

V gene TRBV11-2 combines with J gene TRBJ2-5; TRBD2 agrees at 15 bases. The trim removed 0 bases at V and 11 bases at J, leaving 10 bases unmatched. The CDR3 has 17 residues. Germline assignment: CDR1 SGHAT and CDR2 FQNNGV. This chain's CDR3 is CASSLDGTSGGLYEQYF. CDR3 sequence (DNA): TGTGCCAGCAGCTTAGACGGGACTAGCGGGGGGCTATATGAGCAGTACTTC.

In this sample, this clonotype turned up many times. The chain carries TRBV5-1 and TRBJ1-2, with 8 positions matching TRBD1. Trimming cost V 3 bases and J 3 bases; bases outside gene matches: 10. The CDR3 spans 16 residues. The germline gives CDR1 SGHRS, CDR2 YFSETQ. The CDR3 coding sequence is TGCGCCAGCAGCTCACCGAGAGAGACAGGGGACTATGGCTACACCTTC. Protein sequence: CASSSPRETGDYGYTF.

With regard to this clonotype: Since a much larger clone is just one base distant, this may be a read error. V and J are TRBV15 and TRBJ2-1, with TRBD1 matching over 7 bases. Germline loops: CDR1 LNHNV, CDR2 YYDKDF (reference sequence). The CDR3 extends over 14 amino acids. J was trimmed by 9 bases and V by 5 bases; bases with no gene match: 10. The CDR3 sequence is CATSSTGQPFEQFF. DNA of the CDR3: TGTGCCACCAGCTCCACGGGACAGCCGTTTGAGCAGTTCTTC. Complete variable domain (other parts from reference TRBV15 and TRBJ2-1): DAMVIQNPRYQVTQFGKPVTLSCSQTLNHNVMYWYQQKSSQAPKLLFHYYDKDFNNEADTPDNFQSRRPNTSFCFLDIRSPGLGDTAMYLCATSSTGQPFEQFFGPGTRLTVL.

This clonotype was observed a handful of times. The chain links TRBV7-2 to TRBJ2-1; 9 bases are shared with TRBD2. The germline CDR1 and CDR2 sequences are SGHTA and FQGNSA. This CDR3 comprises 13 residues. J was trimmed by 10 bases and V by 1 base; bases with no gene match: 2. CDR3 in amino acids: CASSLVGTSEQFF. DNA of the CDR3: TGTGCCAGCAGCTTAGTAGGGACTAGCGAGCAGTTCTTC.

The sample holds a few counts of this clonotype. The V and J genes are TRBV20-1 and TRBJ1-2; D possibly corresponds to TRBD1 (6 bases). The CDR3 covers 14 residues. V gave up 2 bases and J gave up 5 bases, with 15 bases separating them. Germline V gene lookup returns CDR1 DFQATT and CDR2 SNEGSKA (reference sequence). The CDR3 reads CSARKSGQAYGYTF. In DNA form, the CDR3 reads TGCAGTGCTAGAAAGTCGGGACAAGCTTATGGCTACACCTTC.

This clonotype was observed at least ten times. The chain employs TRBV20-1 and TRBJ2-5, with D hard to call. The CDR3 has 11 residues. Germline lookup yields CDR1 DFQATT and CDR2 SNEGSKA (reference sequence). Between the trimmed V and J ends, which lost 5 bases and 5 bases, there was a span of 9 bases. The CDR3 bases are TGCAGTGCTCCCAAGGTGGAGACCCAGTACTTC. Its translation: CSAPKVETQYF.

This clonotype came up many times. The chain is built from TRBV6-6 and TRBJ2-4; 9 bases match TRBD1. CDR3 length equals 17 residues. Looked up from germline, CDR1 is MNHNY and CDR2 is SVGAGI (reference sequence). Trimming cost V 7 bases and J 1 base; bases outside gene matches: 11. In DNA, the CDR3 is TGTGCCAGCACCTTACAAAGACAGGGGGGGGCCAAAAACATTCAGTACTTC. As protein: CASTLQRQGGAKNIQYF.

The genes are TRBV6-2 or TRBV6-3 and TRBJ2-1, with TRBD2 matching over 9 bases. The CDR3 is 14 amino acids. V shed 6 bases, J shed 8 bases, and the junction held 8 bases outside the gene matches. CDR1 MNHEY and CDR2 SVGEGT come from the germline V gene. The CDR3 nucleotides are TGTGCCAGCAGGGTTAGCGGGAGTGGTCATGAGCAGTTCTTC. This gives the protein CASRVSGSGHEQFF.

With respect to this clonotype: The junction shows a germline mismatch at one end, possibly a read error. CDR3 protein: CASRDTGEPTYEQYF. The CDR3, as DNA: TGTGCCAGCAGGGACACAGGGGAGCCGACCTACGAGCAGTACTTT. The chain joins TRBV6-5 to TRBJ2-7; the match to TRBD1 covers 7 bases. This CDR3 has 15 residues. Germline V CDR1 and CDR2: MNHEY, SVGAGI.

In this sample, this clonotype turned up many times. This chain joins TRBV29-1 and TRBJ2-5; no firm D call. This CDR3 region has 13 residues. Germline V lookup: CDR1 SQVTM, CDR2 ANQGSEA. The V gene lost 4 bases and the J gene lost 4 bases, with 13 bases spanning the gap. CDR3 region: CSVAADRGETQYF. DNA of the CDR3: TGCAGCGTTGCGGCGGACCGCGGAGAGACCCAGTACTTC.

Only one count was recorded for this clonotype. This sequence joins TRBV5-6 and TRBJ1-1; no definite D call. Germline-derived CDR1 and CDR2 are SGHDT and YYEEEE. Trimming pared 4 bases from V and 4 bases from J, leaving 14 bases between. This CDR3 is 14 amino acids long. As DNA, the CDR3 is TGTGCCAGCAGCCTAGATCCAGGAGGCACTGAAGCTTTCTTT. Its translation is CASSLDPGGTEAFF. Full variable domain (missing parts from reference TRBV5-6 and TRBJ1-1): DAGVTQSPTHLIKTRGQQVTLRCSPKSGHDTVSWYQQALGQGPQFIFQYYEEEERQRGNFPDRFSGHQFPNYSSELNVNALLLGDSALYLCASSLDPGGTEAFFGQGTRLTVV.

This clonotype has just a few counts. The chain couples TRBV7-2 to TRBJ2-7; TRBD2 matches at 8 bases. Trimming removed 4 bases from V and 4 bases from J; junction bases left unmatched: 6. The germline gives CDR1 SGHTA, CDR2 FQGNSA. The CDR3 spans 14 residues. In nucleotides, the CDR3 is TGTGCCAGCAGCTCGAGCGGGAGTAAGTACGAGCAGTACTTC. It is translated as CASSSSGSKYEQYF.

This clonotype has a single count. Germline is not matched at one junction end, which may reflect a read error. This sequence joins TRBV3-1 and TRBJ2-7; 7 bases line up with TRBD1. The CDR3 extends over 14 amino acids. Germline assignment: CDR1 LGHDT and CDR2 YNNKEL (reference sequence). This chain's CDR3 is CASNQEDRVYEQYF. DNA of the CDR3: TGTGCCAGCAACCAAGAAGACAGGGTCTACGAGCAGTACTTC.

In regard to this clonotype: The junction shows a germline mismatch at one end, possibly a read error. The rearrangement links TRBV20-1 to TRBJ1-2; perhaps TRBD1 as D (5 bases). In germline, CDR1 is DFQATT, CDR2 SNEGSKA (reference sequence). The CDR3 has 15 amino acids. Here the CDR3 reads CSTSGATSYGSGYTF. CDR3 nucleotide sequence: TGCAGTACTAGCGGGGCGACGAGCTATGGCTCCGGGTACACCTTC.